A single sample gave rise to the 27 T cell receptor beta chains below, sequenced in a study of T-cell reconstitution after alpha-beta-depleted transplantation in children. TCRbeta library construction was performed incorporating unique molecular identifiers. Using its own MiXCR run on the PCR reads, TCRdb lists one record per CDR3 protein. The sample includes 700,000 to 850,000 distinct CDR3 sequences, under 20% of them seen just once. The sequencing used PBMCs, mostly from graft donor cells, collected 360 days after TCRalphabeta/CD19-depleted stem cell transplant. These receptors all come from a male patient between 5 and 17 years old who had a stem cell transplant for acute lymphoblastic leukemia, so the T cells may come from the graft donor.

Notes on this clonotype: Just one base apart from a much larger clone, this may be a read error. This chain joins TRBV9 and TRBJ2-3; D not resolved. Trimming removed 0 bases from V and 1 base from J, with 3 bases in between. This CDR3 is built from 13 residues. In germline, CDR1 is SGDLS, CDR2 YYNGEE. In DNA, the CDR3 is TGTGCCAGCAGCGTAGTGGGCACAGATACGCAGTATTTT. This gives the protein CASSVVGTDTQYF.

About this clonotype itself: A read error is the likely source, as a far larger clone sits one nucleotide away. This chain connects TRBV5-1 to TRBJ2-1; perhaps TRBD1 as D (5 bases). CDR1 SGHRS and CDR2 YFSETQ come from the germline V gene. The CDR3 is made up of 14 amino acids. The CDR3: CASSLGQSYNQQFF. The DNA of the CDR3 is TGCGCCAGCAGCTTGGGACAGTCCTACAATCAGCAGTTCTTC.

CDR3 sequence reads: CASSPEGTGRYEQYF. In DNA form, the CDR3 reads TGTGCCAGCTCACCGGAAGGGACAGGGCGCTACGAGCAGTACTTC. The chain couples TRBV18 to TRBJ2-7; TRBD1 matches 9 bases. J gave up 3 bases and V 3 bases, and 6 bases lay outside the gene matches. Germline assignment: CDR1 KGHSH and CDR2 LQKENI. The CDR3 is 15 amino acids.

This rearrangement joins TRBV24-1 to TRBJ2-1; D ambiguous. With 4 bases removed from V and 0 bases from J, the gap between germline ends came to 15 bases. Germline V gene lookup returns CDR1 KGHDR and CDR2 SFDVKD. This CDR3 comprises 17 residues. CDR3 DNA: TGTGCCACCAGTGACCCCGGACGTCCCAGCTCCTACAATGAGCAGTTCTTC. Its protein is CATSDPGRPSSYNEQFF.

This clonotype was seen a handful of times. V is TRBV28 and J is TRBJ2-7, with 9 positions matching TRBD2. The CDR3 totals 12 residues. Germline CDR1 is MDHEN and CDR2 is SYDVKM. The V gene end was trimmed by 11 bases and the J gene end by 2 bases; junction bases not matched to a gene: 4. In DNA, the CDR3 is TGTGCCTCGGCTAGCGGGACCTACGAGCAGTACTTC. It yields the protein CASASGTYEQYF.

This clonotype has more than one count but fewer than ten. The chain has TRBV4-1 and TRBJ2-7; 7 bases match TRBD2. The CDR3 runs 15 residues. V lost 6 bases, J lost 2 bases, and 10 bases stayed unmatched. The V gene's germline CDR1 is MGHRA and CDR2 YSYEKL. DNA for the CDR3: TGCGCCAGCAGTCCGTTAGTGGGAGGGACCTACGAGCAGTACTTC. This codes for CASSPLVGGTYEQYF.

This clonotype was detected only a few times. The V and J genes are TRBV29-1 and TRBJ1-2, with 7 positions matching TRBD1. The CDR3 has 12 amino acids. CDR1 is SQVTM, CDR2 ANQGSEA, per germline. With V trimmed by 6 bases and J by 5 bases, 6 bases remained unmatched. Written as DNA, the CDR3 is TGCAGCGTCGGCGGGACAGCTTATGGCTACACCTTC. Its translation is CSVGGTAYGYTF.

The gene calls are TRBV29-1 and TRBJ2-2; 7 nucleotides agree with TRBD2. The CDR3 runs 15 residues. The junction had 6 bases not matched to a gene; V was cut back by 1 base and J by 4 bases. From germline, CDR1 is SQVTM and CDR2 ANQGSEA. CDR3 in amino acids: CSVEGVGTTTGELFF. The CDR3 bases are TGCAGCGTTGAAGGTGTAGGGACTACCACCGGGGAGCTGTTTTTT.

The chain combines TRBV12-3 or TRBV12-4 with TRBJ1-1; tentative D call: TRBD1 (5 bases). This CDR3 spans 13 amino acids. The ends were cut back, 1 base at V and 8 bases at J, with 11 bases in the middle. CDR3 nucleotide sequence: TGTGCCAGCAGTTTAGGACAGTTATGGGAAGCTTTCTTT. Translating gives CASSLGQLWEAFF.

This clonotype has more than one count but fewer than ten. The chain couples TRBV5-1 to TRBJ2-3, with 12 bases that match TRBD2. The CDR3 contains 18 residues. The V and J ends lost 3 bases and 0 bases, in that order; junction bases with no gene match: 8. Germline-derived CDR1 and CDR2 are SGHRS and YFSETQ. The CDR3 DNA reads as TGCGCCAGCAGCTATGGACTAGCGGGACTCCCTAGCACAGATACGCAGTATTTT. Its translation is CASSYGLAGLPSTDTQYF. The full variable domain, with the rest looked up from reference TRBV5-1 and TRBJ2-3, is KAGVTQTPRYLIKTRGQQVTLSCSPISGHRSVSWYQQTPGQGLQFLFEYFSETQRNKGNFPGRFSGRQFSNSRSEMNVSTLELGDSALYLCASSYGLAGLPSTDTQYFGPGTRLTVL.

This clonotype has only a few counts. V and J are TRBV6-5 and TRBJ1-5; no reliable D call. The CDR3 runs to 14 residues. Germline V lookup: CDR1 MNHEY, CDR2 SVGAGI. The V and J ends lost 2 bases and 7 bases respectively, with 12 bases between them. The CDR3 region has the DNA TGTGCCAGCAGTTACCGTAGGGTGGGCCAGCCCCAGCATTTT. It encodes CASSYRRVGQPQHF.

This clonotype has just a few counts. This sequence joins TRBV7-2 and TRBJ2-1; 8 positions match TRBD2. Germline-derived CDR1 and CDR2 are SGHTA and FQGNSA. The CDR3 consists of 15 residues. After removal of 3 bases from V and 5 bases from J, the junction contained 6 bases not matched to a gene. The CDR3 region has the DNA TGTGCCAGCAGCTTTATAGCGGGATCAAACAATGAGCAGTTCTTC. Its translation: CASSFIAGSNNEQFF. The full variable domain, completed using reference TRBV7-2 and TRBJ2-1, is GAGVSQSPSNKVTEKGKDVELRCDPISGHTALYWYRQSLGQGLEFLIYFQGNSAPDKSGLPSDRFSAERTGGSVSTLTIQRTQQEDSAVYLCASSFIAGSNNEQFFGPGTRLTVL.

The rearrangement uses TRBV7-3 and TRBJ2-3, with TRBD2 identical over 7 bases. Germline V gene lookup returns CDR1 SGHTA and CDR2 FQGTGA. This CDR3 has 14 amino acids. The junction had 10 bases not matched to a gene; V was cut back by 5 bases and J by 8 bases. The CDR3 bases are TGTGCCAGCAGCCCTAACGGGGTAGCGGGTACGCAGTATTTT. Amino acids: CASSPNGVAGTQYF.

The CDR3 protein is CASSEPLNTEAFF. The CDR3 DNA reads TGTGCCAGCAGTGAACCCCTGAACACTGAAGCTTTCTTT. The V and J genes are TRBV2 and TRBJ1-1; D gene uncertain. Trimming stripped 2 bases from V and 0 bases from J, with 4 bases between. This CDR3 has 13 amino acids. Germline values: CDR1 SNHLY, CDR2 FYNNEI.

This clonotype was counted at least ten times. V is TRBV5-1 and J is TRBJ1-1; D is unclear. The CDR3 sequence is 15 residues long. The ends were cut back, 0 bases at V and 1 base at J, with 10 bases in the middle. Germline-derived CDR1 and CDR2 are SGHRS and YFSETQ. Written as DNA, the CDR3 is TGCGCCAGCAGCTTGGCCGGACTGGGGAACACTGAAGCTTTCTTT. Its protein product is CASSLAGLGNTEAFF.

V is TRBV6-5 and J is TRBJ2-7, with TRBD1 as a possible D gene (6 bases). The germline V and J ends were trimmed by 0 bases and 2 bases, with 14 bases remaining between them. CDR1 is MNHEY, CDR2 SVGAGI, per germline. The CDR3 has 16 amino acids. The CDR3 protein is CASSYSESSGAYEQYF. The CDR3 nucleotides are TGTGCCAGCAGTTACTCGGAGTCTTCAGGGGCCTACGAGCAGTACTTC.

The CDR3 DNA sequence: TGCAGTGCTAGAGATCATGCAGCGGGAGACACCGGGGAGCTGTTTTTT. Translated: CSARDHAAGDTGELFF. The chain carries TRBV20-1 and TRBJ2-2, with 8 positions matching TRBD2. CDR1 is DFQATT, CDR2 SNEGSKA, per germline (reference sequence). Trimming removed 0 bases from V and 3 bases from J; junction bases left unmatched: 6. The CDR3 is made up of 16 amino acids.

This clonotype has more than one count but fewer than ten. The V gene is TRBV5-1, the J gene TRBJ2-7, with D perhaps matching TRBD1 (6 bases). Germline V gives CDR1 SGHRS, CDR2 YFSETQ. V was trimmed by 2 bases and J by 3 bases, leaving 15 bases between them. The CDR3 loop spans 15 amino acids. In nucleotides, the CDR3 is TGCGCCAGCAGCTTAGGACTCAGGGGCCTCTACGAGCAGTACTTC. It yields the protein CASSLGLRGLYEQYF.

This clonotype was detected only a few times. This sequence joins TRBV7-8 and TRBJ2-7; D tentatively reads TRBD1 or TRBD2 (8 bases each). The CDR3 is made up of 15 amino acids. V shed 5 bases and J shed 4 bases, with 18 bases lying between them. Germline-derived CDR1 and CDR2 are SGHVS and FQNEAQ. The CDR3 nucleotides are TGTGCCAGCAGCGACAGGGGCGGGAGGCGATACGAGCAGTACTTC. It is translated as CASSDRGGRRYEQYF.

About this clonotype itself: A junction boundary mismatches the germline segment, possibly from a read error. The chain employs TRBV7-6 and TRBJ2-5; 8 nucleotides agree with TRBD2. Looked up from germline, CDR1 is SGHVS and CDR2 is FNYEAQ. This CDR3 region has 15 residues. The CDR3 sequence is CAGSLSAGVFETQYF. DNA of the CDR3: TGTGCCGGCAGCTTATCAGCGGGAGTTTTTGAGACCCAGTACTTC.

This chain connects TRBV7-9 to TRBJ2-3; no definite D call. Trimming took off 1 base at V and 0 bases at J, with 8 bases between the two ends. Germline V gene data show CDR1 as SEHNR and CDR2 as FQNEAQ (reference sequence). This CDR3 has 15 amino acids. Here the CDR3 DNA reads TGTGCCAGCAGCTTAGGTGACGGTAGCACAGATACGCAGTATTTT. This gives the protein CASSLGDGSTDTQYF.

The CDR3 DNA sequence: TGTGCCAGCAGCGTAGTCCCCACTAGTAGATGGGAGGCCCAGTACTTC. Translating it yields CASSVVPTSRWEAQYF. The chain employs TRBV9 and TRBJ2-5; a weak D match, TRBD2 (6 bases). CDR1 and CDR2 (germline): SGDLS, YYNGEE. The ends were cut back, 0 bases at V and 9 bases at J, with 21 bases in the middle. This CDR3 is built from 16 residues. Drawing the rest from reference TRBV9 and TRBJ2-5, the complete variable domain is DSGVTQTPKHLITATGQRVTLRCSPRSGDLSVYWYQQSLDQGLQFLIQYYNGEERAKGNILERFSAQQFPDLHSELNLSSLELGDSALYFCASSVVPTSRWEAQYFGPGTRLLVL.

This clonotype was detected ten times or more. The rearrangement links TRBV29-1 to TRBJ2-1, with 7 nucleotides matching TRBD2. The CDR3 loop spans 15 amino acids. V was clipped by 3 bases and J by 7 bases; unmatched bases: 12. Germline-derived CDR1 and CDR2 are SQVTM and ANQGSEA. CDR3 sequence: CSVETGGRNPNEQFF. CDR3 DNA: TGCAGCGTTGAGACCGGCGGGAGAAACCCAAATGAGCAGTTCTTC.

The chain is built from TRBV5-6 and TRBJ2-7; 8 positions match TRBD1. J gave up 3 bases and V 4 bases, and 6 bases lay outside the gene matches. Germline CDR1 is SGHDT and CDR2 is YYEEEE. This CDR3 spans 14 amino acids. The CDR3 loop is CASSRPGQDYEQYF. CDR3 DNA: TGTGCCAGCAGCCGACCGGGACAGGACTACGAGCAGTACTTC. Filled out from reference TRBV5-6 and TRBJ2-7, the complete variable domain reads DAGVTQSPTHLIKTRGQQVTLRCSPKSGHDTVSWYQQALGQGPQFIFQYYEEEERQRGNFPDRFSGHQFPNYSSELNVNALLLGDSALYLCASSRPGQDYEQYFGPGTRLTVT.

This clonotype was recorded a few times. This chain uses TRBV20-1 with TRBJ2-1, with 7 bases matching TRBD1. Germline V CDR1 and CDR2: DFQATT, SNEGSKA (reference sequence). The CDR3 sequence is 15 residues long. Trimming took 2 bases from V and 0 from J; bases not matched to a gene: 4. The CDR3 is CSARSRDSSYNEQFF. The DNA of the CDR3 is TGCAGTGCTAGATCCCGGGACAGCTCCTACAATGAGCAGTTCTTC.

This chain joins TRBV18 and TRBJ2-7; 7 bases agree with TRBD1. V shed 2 bases and J 5 bases; nucleotides not matched to a gene: 3. This CDR3 has 13 residues. Germline V gene sequence: CDR1 KGHSH, CDR2 LQKENI. DNA for the CDR3: TGTGCCAGCTCACCAACAGGGGTGGACGAGCAGTACTTC. Its translation is CASSPTGVDEQYF. The full variable domain, with the rest looked up from reference TRBV18 and TRBJ2-7, is NAGVMQNPRHLVRRRGQEARLRCSPMKGHSHVYWYRQLPEEGLKFMVYLQKENIIDESGMPKERFSAEFPKEGPSILRIQQVVRGDSAAYFCASSPTGVDEQYFGPGTRLTVT.

The J gene is TRBJ2-3, the V gene TRBV5-1; D not resolved. Between the trimmed V and J ends, which lost 0 bases and 4 bases, there was a span of 6 bases. This CDR3 region has 13 residues. Looked up from germline, CDR1 is SGHRS and CDR2 is YFSETQ. The CDR3 sequence is CASSLAYADTQYF. CDR3 coding DNA: TGCGCCAGCAGCTTGGCCTATGCAGATACGCAGTATTTT.